The next 25 T cell receptor beta chains were all read from a single sample in a study of blood T cell repertoires in COVID-19. Repertoires were generated with immunoSEQ multiplex PCR, while TCRdb's copy carries only in-frame clones and drops some. Seen here are more than 250,000 clones, 70% to 90% observed once, and the top ten hold 5% to 7%. The sequenced material came from peripheral blood. Every receptor here comes from a man aged 18 to 30 who had recovered from COVID-19.

The J gene is TRBJ1-3, the V gene TRBV7-9; D is uncertain. With 8 bases removed from V and 0 bases from J, the gap between germline ends came to 5 bases. Germline CDR1 and CDR2: SEHNR and FQNEAQ (reference sequence). The CDR3 covers 12 residues. This chain's CDR3 is CASRNSGNTIYF. DNA for the CDR3: TGTGCCAGCCGTAACTCTGGAAACACCATATATTTT.

The chain is built from TRBV11-2 and TRBJ1-1; 8 bases agree with TRBD1. There are 14 residues in the CDR3. Per germline, CDR1 SGHAT and CDR2 FQNNGV. The V gene end was trimmed by 7 bases and the J gene end by 10 bases; junction bases not matched to a gene: 14. The CDR3 DNA reads TGTGCCAGCAACATCAGGGGGCAGGGGGTAGGAGCTTTCTTT. Amino acid sequence: CASNIRGQGVGAFF.

The chain joins TRBV5-5 to TRBJ1-5; D unresolved. V lost 5 bases, J lost 0 bases, and 15 bases lay in between. The CDR3 consists of 16 residues. Germline CDR1 is SGHKS and CDR2 is YYEKEE (reference sequence). The CDR3 DNA reads as TGTGCCAGCAGTTATCTAGGCTTCTTTAGCAATCAGCCCCAGCATTTT. Encoded protein: CASSYLGFFSNQPQHF.

The chain employs TRBV6-2 or TRBV6-3 and TRBJ2-5, with D possibly TRBD1 on 6 matching bases. The CDR3 totals 15 residues. Germline V CDR1 and CDR2: MNHEY, SVGEGT. V was clipped by 5 bases and J by 1 base, with 14 bases between them. Here the CDR3 reads CASSDSTGSQETQYF. The CDR3 region has the DNA TGTGCCAGCAGTGACAGCACAGGGTCCCAAGAGACCCAGTACTTC.

The chain joins TRBV10-3 to TRBJ2-7; no firm D call. V lost 3 bases and J lost 1, with 10 bases in between. CDR3 length: 14 amino acids. Germline V gene lookup returns CDR1 ENHRY and CDR2 SYGVKD. CDR3 region: CAISESSVSYEQYF. In nucleotides, the CDR3 is TGTGCCATCAGTGAAAGTTCAGTTTCCTACGAGCAGTACTTC.

The chain is built from TRBV7-9 and TRBJ2-7; TRBD1 matches 8 bases. The CDR3 consists of 17 residues. Losses at the gene ends were 0 bases for V and 5 bases for J; bases not matched to a gene: 12. Germline loops: CDR1 SEHNR, CDR2 FQNEAQ (reference sequence). CDR3 in amino acids: CASSLALSGGAVDEQYF. CDR3 coding DNA: TGTGCCAGCAGCTTAGCGCTATCAGGGGGCGCGGTGGACGAGCAGTACTTC.

This chain connects TRBV7-3 to TRBJ2-1, with 10 bases that match TRBD2. Germline V gives CDR1 SGHTA, CDR2 FQGTGA. There are 15 residues in the CDR3. The V segment lost 3 bases and the J segment 7 bases; nucleotides outside the gene matches: 6. The CDR3 reads CASSFGSSGGNEQFF. CDR3 coding DNA: TGTGCCAGCAGCTTTGGGTCTAGCGGGGGAAATGAGCAGTTCTTC.

The genes are TRBV13 and TRBJ2-1; 9 bases match TRBD2. The germline V gene has CDR1 PRHDT and CDR2 FYEKMQ (reference sequence). The CDR3 consists of 16 residues. Trimming removed 1 base from V and 3 bases from J; junction bases left unmatched: 4. In nucleotides, the CDR3 is TGTGCCAGCAGCTTAGAGGGTAGCGGGAGCTACAATGAGCAGTTCTTC. Translated, it gives CASSLEGSGSYNEQFF.

The chain joins TRBV4-1 to TRBJ2-1; maybe TRBD2 (6 bases). The CDR3 spans 13 residues. The V and J ends lost 1 base and 7 bases respectively, with 8 bases between them. Germline values: CDR1 MGHRA, CDR2 YSYEKL. The CDR3 is CASSQVRENEQFF. As DNA, the CDR3 is TGCGCCAGCAGCCAAGTTCGGGAGAATGAGCAGTTCTTC.

CDR3 in DNA: TGTGCCAGCAGTCCCCGAGGACAGGTGTCCTACGAGCAGTACTTC. Protein: CASSPRGQVSYEQYF. The V and J genes are TRBV6-6 and TRBJ2-7; TRBD1 matches 7 bases. Unmatched junction bases numbered 8, after V lost 5 bases and J lost 1 base. CDR1 is MNHNY, CDR2 SVGAGI, per germline (reference sequence). The CDR3 is made up of 15 amino acids.

This clone was counted many times. The gene calls are TRBV9 and TRBJ1-6; 10 bases fit TRBD1. The CDR3 sequence is 14 residues long. V was pared by 3 bases and J by 8 bases, with 2 bases of the junction left unmatched. Looked up from germline, CDR1 is SGDLS and CDR2 is YYNGEE. For the CDR3, the DNA is TGTGCCAGCAGCGCGGACAGGGGGGATTCACCCCTCCACTTT. It translates to CASSADRGDSPLHF.

The chain recombines TRBV21-1 with TRBJ1-5; the DNA was not compared with TRBD1, the D call given in the table. TRBV21-1 is shown as a pseudogene. The CDR3 loop spans 18 amino acids. CDR3 in amino acids: CASSKDPLQGANNQPQHF. The CDR3 nucleotides read TGTGCCAGCAGCAAAGACCCTCTACAGGGGGCAAACAATCAGCCCCAGCATTTT.

The chain has TRBV19 and TRBJ1-1; 7 nucleotides agree with TRBD1. The junction had 4 bases not matched to a gene; V was cut back by 2 bases and J by 1 base. The germline CDR1 and CDR2 sequences are LNHDA and SQIVND (reference sequence). This CDR3 is built from 15 residues. DNA for the CDR3: TGTGCCAGTAGTATATACGAGGGGGCGAACACTGAAGCTTTCTTT. The encoded protein is CASSIYEGANTEAFF.

This rearrangement joins TRBV13 to TRBJ1-1, with 12 bases fitting TRBD1. V gave up 5 bases and J gave up 2 bases; unmatched junction bases: 18. Germline-derived CDR1 and CDR2 are PRHDT and FYEKMQ (reference sequence). This CDR3 spans 20 amino acids. CDR3 nucleotide sequence: TGTGCCAGCAGCACTGGGACAGGGGGCCAGCCGCCACTGTATAACACTGAAGCTTTCTTT. This codes for CASSTGTGGQPPLYNTEAFF.

The gene calls are TRBV5-4 and TRBJ2-3, with TRBD2 as a possible D gene (5 bases). Trimming removed 4 bases at V and 3 bases at J, with 18 bases between. The length of the CDR3 is 16 residues. Germline CDR1 is SGHNT and CDR2 is YYREEE (reference sequence). The CDR3 DNA sequence: TGTGCCAGCAGCCCTTCGGACGGGCCGGGGACAGATACGCAGTATTTT. Amino acids: CASSPSDGPGTDTQYF.

This sequence joins TRBV30 and TRBJ2-3, with D possibly being TRBD2 (6 bases). Trimming cost V 2 bases and J 6 bases, with 15 bases left between them. CDR3 length: 14 residues. The V gene's germline CDR1 is GTSNPN and CDR2 SVGIG (reference sequence). CDR3 protein: CAWSLGGVGDTQYF. DNA for the CDR3: TGTGCCTGGAGTTTAGGAGGGGTCGGGGATACGCAGTATTTT. The full variable domain, rest sourced from reference TRBV30 and TRBJ2-3, is SQTIHQWPATLVQPVGSPLSLECTVEGTSNPNLYWYRQAAGRGLQLLFYSVGIGQISSEVPQNLSASRPQDRQFILSSKKLLLSDSGFYLCAWSLGGVGDTQYFGPGTRLTVL.

The V and J genes are TRBV19 and TRBJ1-1; the match to TRBD1 covers 8 bases. In germline, CDR1 is LNHDA, CDR2 SQIVND (reference sequence). V lost 5 bases to trimming and J lost 4 bases; unmatched junction nucleotides: 9. This CDR3 is 15 amino acids long. The CDR3 protein is CASSFRTGTSTEAFF. Written as DNA, the CDR3 is TGTGCCAGTAGTTTCCGGACAGGGACGAGCACTGAAGCTTTCTTT. The whole variable domain, filled in from reference TRBV19 and TRBJ1-1, reads DGGITQSPKYLFRKEGQNVTLSCEQNLNHDAMYWYRQDPGQGLRLIYYSQIVNDFQKGDIAEGYSVSREKKESFPLTVTSAQKNPTAFYLCASSFRTGTSTEAFFGQGTRLTVV.

This clone was seen just once. Other DNA sequences in the same sample also yield this CDR3. The rearrangement uses TRBV6-5 and TRBJ2-7; D perhaps matches TRBD2 (5 bases). Deletions cut 0 bases from V and 1 base from J, with 7 bases between. From germline, CDR1 is MNHEY and CDR2 SVGAGI. This CDR3 spans 14 amino acids. Here the CDR3 DNA reads TGTGCCAGCAGTTACTCTGGGAGTTCCTACGAGCAGTACTTC. Protein product: CASSYSGSSYEQYF.

The genes are TRBV4-1 and TRBJ1-3; D is unresolved. CDR3 size: 16 residues. V was cut by 3 bases and J by 0 bases, with 12 bases left in between. Per the germline V gene, CDR1 is MGHRA and CDR2 is YSYEKL. In DNA, the CDR3 is TGCGCCAGCAGCCAGCCCGTCTCTAGCTCTGGAAACACCATATATTTT. This translates into CASSQPVSSSGNTIYF.

The chain links TRBV7-9 to TRBJ2-7; 11 nucleotides line up with TRBD1. V lost 3 bases and J lost 0; bases outside the gene matches: 7. The CDR3 extends over 17 amino acids. CDR1 is SEHNR, CDR2 FQNEAQ, per germline (reference sequence). CDR3 protein: CASSLRTGGSSSYEQYF. The CDR3 bases are TGTGCCAGCAGCTTGAGGACAGGGGGCAGTAGCTCCTACGAGCAGTACTTC.

The chain carries TRBV21-1 and TRBJ2-3; TRBD1 is the table's D call and was not checked against the DNA. TRBV21-1 is flagged as a pseudogene. The CDR3 loop spans 16 amino acids. The CDR3 sequence: CANRDSPDTRTDTQYF. CDR3 DNA: TGTGCCAACAGAGATTCCCCGGACACCCGCACAGATACGCAGTATTTT.

The chain joins TRBV4-1 to TRBJ2-7; TRBD1 might be the D (6 bases). Germline assignment: CDR1 MGHRA and CDR2 YSYEKL. Between the trimmed V and J ends, which lost 0 bases and 3 bases, there was a span of 12 bases. The length of the CDR3 is 15 residues. CDR3 amino acids: CASSQEQGRGYEQYF. In nucleotides, the CDR3 is TGCGCCAGCAGCCAAGAGCAGGGCAGGGGCTACGAGCAGTACTTC.

In DNA, the CDR3 is TGCGCCAGCAGCCTGCGGACAGGGCTGGACACTGAAGCTTTCTTT. Encoded protein: CASSLRTGLDTEAFF. The rearrangement uses TRBV4-1 and TRBJ1-1, with 8 nucleotides matching TRBD1. Germline CDR1 is MGHRA and CDR2 is YSYEKL. Trimming cost V 4 bases and J 3 bases; bases outside gene matches: 7. This CDR3 region has 15 residues.

The rearrangement links TRBV5-1 to TRBJ2-2; D is uncertain. CDR1 and CDR2 (germline): SGHRS, YFSETQ. The ends were cut back, 1 base at V and 7 bases at J, with 11 bases in the middle. This CDR3 is built from 14 residues. DNA for the CDR3: TGCGCCAGCAGCTTGTTAGGAGTCGGCGGGGAGCTGTTTTTT. Protein: CASSLLGVGGELFF.

V is TRBV19 and J is TRBJ2-7, with 8 bases identical to TRBD1. The CDR3 is made up of 14 amino acids. Germline V gene lookup returns CDR1 LNHDA and CDR2 SQIVND (reference sequence). J was trimmed by 5 bases and V by 4 bases; bases with no gene match: 7. CDR3 sequence reads: CASSTWTGPDEQYF. CDR3 in DNA: TGTGCCAGTAGTACATGGACAGGGCCGGACGAGCAGTACTTC. The variable domain in full, completed from reference TRBV19 and TRBJ2-7, reads DGGITQSPKYLFRKEGQNVTLSCEQNLNHDAMYWYRQDPGQGLRLIYYSQIVNDFQKGDIAEGYSVSREKKESFPLTVTSAQKNPTAFYLCASSTWTGPDEQYFGPGTRLTVT.